Following are 6 T cell receptor beta chains from one sample sequenced in a study of cytomegalovirus exposure and HLA in healthy donors. It was with 60 Vbeta and 13 Jbeta primers that the PCR ran. This table comes from immunoSEQ multiplex PCR, and its TCRdb copy is limited to in-frame clones, with some not included. The sample has fewer than 200,000 clones, approximately 78% seen once. The specimen sequenced was PBMCs. The receptor set was obtained from a young woman in good health and CMV-seronegative.

This clone was observed a handful of times. This chain links TRBV30 with TRBJ1-2; D may be TRBD1 (6 bases). V lost 2 bases and J lost 8, with 21 bases in between. Germline V gene data show CDR1 as GTSNPN and CDR2 as SVGIG (reference sequence). This CDR3 has 15 amino acids. CDR3 nucleotides: TGTGCCTGGAGTAAAGGACAGCTTTTTGGAGTCGGCTACACCTTC. Its protein is CAWSKGQLFGVGYTF.

This clone was counted once. The CDR3 nucleotides are TGCGCCAGCAGCCCTGGGACAGACTCCAACTCTGGAAACACCATATATTTT. Its protein product is CASSPGTDSNSGNTIYF. V usage is TRBV5-1 and J usage is TRBJ1-3; TRBD1 aligns across 7 bases. Germline-derived CDR1 and CDR2 are SGHRS and YFSETQ. The CDR3 contains 17 residues. Trimming cost V 4 bases and J 0 bases; bases outside gene matches: 10.

This rearrangement joins TRBV6-5 to TRBJ2-1; tentative D call: TRBD2 (6 bases). With 7 bases removed from V and 8 bases from J, the gap between germline ends came to 18 bases. There are 14 residues in the CDR3. The V gene's germline CDR1 is MNHEY and CDR2 SVGAGI. In DNA, the CDR3 is TGTGCCAGCAAGGGACGGAGGGGTGTGGATGAGCAGTTCTTC. Residues: CASKGRRGVDEQFF.

V and J are TRBV6-1 and TRBJ1-1; a possible D gene is TRBD1 (5 bases). Looked up from germline, CDR1 is MNHNS and CDR2 is SASEGT. The CDR3 extends over 13 amino acids. V lost 5 bases, J lost 5 bases, and 12 bases lay in between. Here the CDR3 reads CASSLEGRTEAFF. In nucleotides, the CDR3 is TGTGCCAGCAGTCTCGAGGGGAGGACTGAAGCTTTCTTT.

The chain couples TRBV30 to TRBJ1-6, with TRBD1 as a possible D gene (6 bases). Germline lookup yields CDR1 GTSNPN and CDR2 SVGIG (reference sequence). The CDR3 extends over 14 amino acids. V gave up 0 bases and J gave up 10 bases, with 13 bases separating them. CDR3 protein: CAWSVLQGSSPLHF. Here the CDR3 DNA reads TGTGCCTGGAGTGTACTTCAGGGGAGCTCACCCCTCCACTTT.

This rearrangement joins TRBV6-6 to TRBJ2-7; 8 nucleotides agree with TRBD1. This CDR3 has 16 amino acids. Trimming cost V 4 bases and J 4 bases; bases outside gene matches: 12. Germline loops: CDR1 MNHNY, CDR2 SVGAGI (reference sequence). The CDR3 sequence is CASSLRPRTGLYEQYF. The CDR3 nucleotides read TGTGCCAGCAGTTTACGACCAAGGACAGGGTTGTACGAGCAGTACTTC.